This T cell receptor beta chain was documented in a study of graft-versus-host responses after intestinal transplantation. Study summary: Isolated intestinal, liver-intestinal, or multivisceral transplants were what recipients had.

With respect to this clone: Antigen: not known.

The ends lost 10 bases at V and 4 bases at J; junction bases unmatched: 24. The CDR3 has 21 residues. Looked up from germline, CDR1 is LNHDA and CDR2 is SQIVND (reference sequence). Overall study results and limits: Early HvG declines after transplant were associated with peak circulating GvH clone levels.

The data were produced by immunoSEQ multiplex PCR, yet TCRdb's version contains in-frame clones alone and is incomplete. The sample consists of 57,000 or so clones, more than 75% of them appearing once. Sequencing was performed on PBMCs, taken less than 130 days after intestinal transplantation. The sequence derives from a human patient who received an intestinal transplant, so some T cells may come from the graft donor. The V call is TRBV19, the J call TRBJ2-1; TRBD2 matches at 14 bases. Here the CDR3 reads CATINDAGGVGTSGSYNEQFF. The CDR3 DNA sequence: TGTGCCACCATCAACGACGCAGGGGGCGTCGGGACTAGCGGGAGTTACAATGAGCAGTTCTTC.